This record looks at one TCR beta chain sequence and its context. V lost 4 bases and J lost 4; bases outside the gene matches: 4. CDR1 is LNHNV and CDR2 is YYDKDF in the germline V gene (reference sequence). This CDR3 contains 14 residues. This specimen comes from a study of blood T cell repertoires in COVID-19. Study-wide background: T cells, B-cell-depleted T cells, or PBMCs supplied cDNA or gDNA.

The assay was immunoSEQ multiplex PCR, and TCRdb's table has in-frame clones only and misses some. The sample records approximately 85,000 clones, 80% to 90% being singletons. The sample was peripheral blood. V usage is TRBV15 and J usage is TRBJ2-5, with 9 bases matching TRBD1. The TCR was taken from a man aged 45-65 years with active or convalescent COVID-19. This chain's CDR3 is CATSIDRGVETQYF. CDR3 nucleotides: TGTGCCACCAGCATTGACAGGGGGGTAGAGACCCAGTACTTC.